Below are 16 T cell receptor beta chains sequenced from a single sample in a study of blood T cell repertoires in COVID-19. Assay used: immunoSEQ multiplex PCR; TCRdb lists only in-frame clones, some missing. There are under 200,000 clones in the sample; around 83% occur only once, and about 19% lies in the top ten. Sequenced input: peripheral blood. These receptors originate from a woman aged 70-85 years who had recovered from COVID-19.

This chain links TRBV18 with TRBJ1-6; D might be TRBD1 (5 bases). Germline V lookup: CDR1 KGHSH, CDR2 LQKENI. The CDR3 spans 13 residues. Trimming left V 4 bases short and J 11 bases short, with 12 bases between. For the CDR3, the DNA is TGTGCCAGCTCACACACAGGTTTGCCACCCCTCCACTTT. Its protein product is CASSHTGLPPLHF.

This clone has a handful of counts. The chain employs TRBV4-2 and TRBJ1-2; TRBD1 aligns across 10 bases. Germline V lookup: CDR1 LGHNA, CDR2 YNFKEQ. The CDR3 covers 14 residues. Trimming took 3 bases from V and 6 from J; bases not matched to a gene: 4. The CDR3 DNA follows: TGTGCCAGCAGCCACGCGACAGGGGGCGATGGCTACACCTTC. It codes for CASSHATGGDGYTF.

This chain uses TRBV27 with TRBJ2-7, with D unresolved. The CDR3 contains 13 residues. V shed 6 bases and J shed 5 bases, with 14 bases lying between them. The germline V gene encodes CDR1 MNHEY and CDR2 SMNVEV (reference sequence). This CDR3 reads CASSFGLSNEQYF. CDR3 nucleotide sequence: TGTGCCAGCAGCTTTGGGCTGTCAAACGAGCAGTACTTC.

The J gene is TRBJ2-5, the V gene TRBV4-1, with 13 bases lining up with TRBD2. From germline, CDR1 is MGHRA and CDR2 YSYEKL. Trimming cost V 4 bases and J 5 bases; bases outside gene matches: 10. CDR3 length equals 17 residues. CDR3 coding DNA: TGCGCCAGCAGCCGACAACTAGCGGGGGGGCCCCAGGAGACCCAGTACTTC. This encodes CASSRQLAGGPQETQYF.

This clone was seen only a few times. The junction departs from the called germline gene at one end, perhaps through a read error. The CDR3 nucleotides read TGTGCTAGCAGCTTGAGGCAGGGGGACCCTGAAGCTTTCTTT. Translated: CASSLRQGDPEAFF. The V gene is TRBV7-7, the J gene TRBJ1-1; 7 nucleotides align to TRBD1. This CDR3 contains 14 residues. CDR1 is SSHAT, CDR2 FNYEAQ, per germline (reference sequence).

The J gene is TRBJ2-2, the V gene TRBV5-6; possible D gene TRBD2, 6 bases. This CDR3 spans 18 amino acids. Germline V lookup: CDR1 SGHDT, CDR2 YYEEEE. Trimming took 3 bases from V and 1 from J, leaving 19 bases between them. CDR3 sequence reads: CASSSGRRRARNTGELFF. In nucleotides, the CDR3 is TGTGCCAGCAGCTCGGGTCGCAGGAGGGCTAGGAACACCGGGGAGCTGTTTTTT.

This clone was counted ten times or more. This chain connects TRBV4-1 to TRBJ2-7; 8 nucleotides line up with TRBD1. The CDR3 consists of 14 residues. The germline gives CDR1 MGHRA, CDR2 YSYEKL. J lost 11 bases, V lost 3 bases, and 12 bases had no gene match. CDR3 DNA sequence: TGCGCCAGCAGCCAGCTCCCGGGACAGGCCTTTAAGTACTTC. It encodes CASSQLPGQAFKYF.

The J gene is TRBJ1-2, the V gene TRBV5-6, with D hard to call. This CDR3 is built from 13 residues. Germline V gene data show CDR1 as SGHDT and CDR2 as YYEEEE. Trimming pared 1 base from V and 4 bases from J, leaving 8 bases between. The CDR3 DNA reads as TGTGCCAGCAGCTTGAGGAGTGCCTATGGCTACACCTTC. It yields the protein CASSLRSAYGYTF.

The V and J genes are TRBV10-3 and TRBJ1-6, with TRBD1 matching over 10 bases. Germline trimming cut 10 bases from V and 6 bases from J; bases unmatched to any gene: 3. The CDR3 contains 13 residues. CDR1 is ENHRY, CDR2 SYGVKD, per germline. The CDR3, as DNA: TGTGCCACCCGACAGGGGGCTAATTCACCCCTCCACTTT. It translates to CATRQGANSPLHF.

The chain carries TRBV5-6 and TRBJ2-1; TRBD1 matches at 7 bases. CDR1 is SGHDT, CDR2 YYEEEE, per germline. CDR3 length: 16 residues. V lost 3 bases to trimming and J lost 4 bases; unmatched junction nucleotides: 10. As DNA, the CDR3 is TGTGCCAGCAGCTGGTCAGGACAGGCGCTATACAATGAGCAGTTCTTC. Translation: CASSWSGQALYNEQFF. The full variable domain, rest sourced from reference TRBV5-6 and TRBJ2-1, is DAGVTQSPTHLIKTRGQQVTLRCSPKSGHDTVSWYQQALGQGPQFIFQYYEEEERQRGNFPDRFSGHQFPNYSSELNVNALLLGDSALYLCASSWSGQALYNEQFFGPGTRLTVL.

The CDR3, as DNA: TGTGCCAGCAGCTTAGTTGAGGGACTCCCGAACCAAGCTTTCTTT. Its translation is CASSLVEGLPNQAFF. The chain employs TRBV11-2 and TRBJ1-1; the D gene is possibly TRBD1 (5 bases). CDR1 is SGHAT, CDR2 FQNNGV, per germline. The CDR3 runs to 15 residues. V was trimmed by 1 base and J by 9 bases, leaving 18 bases between them.

The rearrangement joins TRBV10-3 to TRBJ2-2; 9 bases line up with TRBD1. The CDR3 covers 16 residues. The germline CDR1 and CDR2 sequences are ENHRY and SYGVKD. The V segment lost 11 bases and the J segment 1 base; nucleotides outside the gene matches: 11. CDR3: CAARSRDRENTGELFF. The CDR3 coding sequence is TGTGCCGCCAGGTCCCGGGACAGGGAGAACACCGGGGAGCTGTTTTTT.

This clone was seen only once. The chain has TRBV7-3 and TRBJ2-1; 16 bases align to TRBD2. Germline V gene data show CDR1 as SGHTA and CDR2 as FQGTGA. J lost 2 bases, V lost 5 bases, and 6 bases had no gene match. CDR3 size: 18 residues. Here the CDR3 reads CASSHGTSGRAAYNEQFF. For the CDR3, the DNA is TGTGCCAGCAGCCACGGGACTAGCGGGAGGGCCGCCTACAATGAGCAGTTCTTC.

Concerning this clone: Other DNA sequences in the same sample also yield this CDR3. The chain links TRBV7-2 to TRBJ2-7; 11 bases map to TRBD2. The germline V gene encodes CDR1 SGHTA and CDR2 FQGNSA. V was clipped by 5 bases and J by 4 bases; unmatched bases: 7. The CDR3 is made up of 15 amino acids. The CDR3 spells CASSPSSGRSYEQYF. The CDR3 bases are TGTGCCAGCAGCCCGTCTAGCGGGAGGAGTTACGAGCAGTACTTC. The variable domain in full, completed from reference TRBV7-2 and TRBJ2-7, reads GAGVSQSPSNKVTEKGKDVELRCDPISGHTALYWYRQSLGQGLEFLIYFQGNSAPDKSGLPSDRFSAERTGGSVSTLTIQRTQQEDSAVYLCASSPSSGRSYEQYFGPGTRLTVT.

The gene calls are TRBV6-1 and TRBJ1-6; D perhaps matches TRBD1 (5 bases). Trimming took off 4 bases at V and 1 base at J, with 11 bases between the two ends. The CDR3 runs 16 residues. CDR1 is MNHNS and CDR2 is SASEGT in the germline V gene. CDR3: CASSAPPGSYNSPLHF. The CDR3, as DNA: TGTGCCAGCAGTGCCCCGCCAGGGTCCTATAATTCACCCCTCCACTTT.

The rearrangement joins TRBV21-1 to TRBJ1-5; the table's D call, TRBD1, has no DNA check behind it. TRBV21-1 has pseudogene status. There are 15 residues in the CDR3. The CDR3 sequence: CASLWAGKSNQPQHF. The CDR3 bases are TGTGCCTCCTTATGGGCAGGGAAGTCGAATCAGCCCCAGCATTTT.